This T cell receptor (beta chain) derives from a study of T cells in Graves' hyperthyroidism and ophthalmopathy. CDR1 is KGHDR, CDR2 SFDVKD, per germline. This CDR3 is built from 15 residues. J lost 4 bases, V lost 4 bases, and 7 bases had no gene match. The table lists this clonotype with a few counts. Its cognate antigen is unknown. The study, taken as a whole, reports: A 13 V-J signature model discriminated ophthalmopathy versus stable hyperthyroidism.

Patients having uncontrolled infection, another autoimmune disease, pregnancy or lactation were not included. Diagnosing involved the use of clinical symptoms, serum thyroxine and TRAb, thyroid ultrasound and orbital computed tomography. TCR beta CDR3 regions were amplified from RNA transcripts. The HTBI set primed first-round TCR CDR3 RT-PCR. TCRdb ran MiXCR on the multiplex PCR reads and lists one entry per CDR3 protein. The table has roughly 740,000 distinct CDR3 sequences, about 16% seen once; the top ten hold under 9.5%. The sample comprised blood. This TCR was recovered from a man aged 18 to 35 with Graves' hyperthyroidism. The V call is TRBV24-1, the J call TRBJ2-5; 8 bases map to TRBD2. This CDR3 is CATSDVTAGGETQYF. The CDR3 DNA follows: TGTGCCACCAGTGACGTGACGGCGGGAGGAGAGACCCAGTACTTC.